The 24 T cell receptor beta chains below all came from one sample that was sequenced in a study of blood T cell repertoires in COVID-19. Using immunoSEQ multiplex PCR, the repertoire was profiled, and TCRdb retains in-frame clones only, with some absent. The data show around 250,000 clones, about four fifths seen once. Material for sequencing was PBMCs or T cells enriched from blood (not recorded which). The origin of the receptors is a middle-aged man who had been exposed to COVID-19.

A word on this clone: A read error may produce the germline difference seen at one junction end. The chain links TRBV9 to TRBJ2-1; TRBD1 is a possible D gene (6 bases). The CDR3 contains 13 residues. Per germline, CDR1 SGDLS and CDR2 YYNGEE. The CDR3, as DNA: TGTGCCAGCAGCGTAGTGGACAGTGCGGGCGTGGTCTTC. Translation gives CASSVVDSAGVVF.

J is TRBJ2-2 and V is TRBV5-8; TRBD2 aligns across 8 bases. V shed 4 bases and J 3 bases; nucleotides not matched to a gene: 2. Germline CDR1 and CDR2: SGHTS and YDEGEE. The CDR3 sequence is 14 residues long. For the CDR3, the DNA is TGTGCCAGCAGCAGGGGACTAGACACCGGGGAGCTGTTTTTT. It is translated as CASSRGLDTGELFF.

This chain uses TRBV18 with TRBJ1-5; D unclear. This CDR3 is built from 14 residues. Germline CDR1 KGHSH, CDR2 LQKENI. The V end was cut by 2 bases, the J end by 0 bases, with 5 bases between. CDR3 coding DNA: TGTGCCAGCTCACCAGGGCATAGCAATCAGCCCCAGCATTTT. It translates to CASSPGHSNQPQHF. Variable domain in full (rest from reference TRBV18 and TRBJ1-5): NAGVMQNPRHLVRRRGQEARLRCSPMKGHSHVYWYRQLPEEGLKFMVYLQKENIIDESGMPKERFSAEFPKEGPSILRIQQVVRGDSAAYFCASSPGHSNQPQHFGDGTRLSIL.

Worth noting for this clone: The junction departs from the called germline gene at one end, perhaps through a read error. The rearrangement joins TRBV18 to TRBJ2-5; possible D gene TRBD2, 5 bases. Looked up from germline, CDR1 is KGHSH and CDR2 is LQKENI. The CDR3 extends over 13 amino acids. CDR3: CASSPPVGEAQYF. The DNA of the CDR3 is TGTGCCAGCTCACCACCGGTGGGAGAGGCCCAGTACTTC.

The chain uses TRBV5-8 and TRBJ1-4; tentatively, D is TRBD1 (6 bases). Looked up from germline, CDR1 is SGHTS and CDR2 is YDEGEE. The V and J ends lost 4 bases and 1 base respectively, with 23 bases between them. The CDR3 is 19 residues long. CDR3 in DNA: TGTGCCAGCAGCGGCTCTTCAGGGGCCATGAGCATAACTAATGAAAAACTGTTTTTT. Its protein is CASSGSSGAMSITNEKLFF.

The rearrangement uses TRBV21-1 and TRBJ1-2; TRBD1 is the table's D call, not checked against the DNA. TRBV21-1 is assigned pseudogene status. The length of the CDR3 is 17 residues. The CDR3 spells CASSKFPRTGDPYGYTF. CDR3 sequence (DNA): TGTGCCAGCAGCAAATTTCCCCGGACAGGGGACCCCTATGGCTACACCTTC.

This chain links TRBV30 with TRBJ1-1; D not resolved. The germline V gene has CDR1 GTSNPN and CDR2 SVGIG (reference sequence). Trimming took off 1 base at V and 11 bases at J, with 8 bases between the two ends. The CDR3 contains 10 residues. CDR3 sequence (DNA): TGTGCCTGGAGTGCGGGTCGGGCTTTCTTT. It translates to CAWSAGRAFF.

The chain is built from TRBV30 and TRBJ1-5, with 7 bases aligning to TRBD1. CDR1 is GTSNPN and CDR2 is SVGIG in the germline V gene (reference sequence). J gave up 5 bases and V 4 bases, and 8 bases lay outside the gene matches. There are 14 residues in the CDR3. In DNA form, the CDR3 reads TGTGCCTGGAATGGGGGACAGACTGATCAGCCCCAGCATTTT. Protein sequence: CAWNGGQTDQPQHF.

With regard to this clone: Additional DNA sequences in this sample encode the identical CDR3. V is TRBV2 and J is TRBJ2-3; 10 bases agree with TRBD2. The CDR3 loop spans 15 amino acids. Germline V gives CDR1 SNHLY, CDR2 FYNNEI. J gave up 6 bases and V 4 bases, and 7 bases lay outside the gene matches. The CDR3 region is CASSGTSGNRDTQYF. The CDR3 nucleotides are TGTGCCAGCAGTGGAACTAGCGGGAATCGGGATACGCAGTATTTT.

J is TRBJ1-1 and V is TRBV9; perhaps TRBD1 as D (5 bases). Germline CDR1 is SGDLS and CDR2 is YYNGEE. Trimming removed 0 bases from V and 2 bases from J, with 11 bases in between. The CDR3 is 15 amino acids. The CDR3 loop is CASSVGGGENTEAFF. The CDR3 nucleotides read TGTGCCAGCAGCGTAGGAGGAGGGGAAAACACTGAAGCTTTCTTT.

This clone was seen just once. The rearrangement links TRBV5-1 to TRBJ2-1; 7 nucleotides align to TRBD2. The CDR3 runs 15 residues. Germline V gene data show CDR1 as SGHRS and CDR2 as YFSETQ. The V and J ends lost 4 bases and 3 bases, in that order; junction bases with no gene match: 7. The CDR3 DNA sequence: TGCGCCAGCAGCCAGAGTCCTAGCGGCTACAATGAGCAGTTCTTC. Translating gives CASSQSPSGYNEQFF.

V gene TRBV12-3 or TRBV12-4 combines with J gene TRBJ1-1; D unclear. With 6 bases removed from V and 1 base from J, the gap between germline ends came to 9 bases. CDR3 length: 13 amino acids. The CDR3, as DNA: TGTGCCAGCAGGGTCGGTGGGAACACTGAAGCTTTCTTT. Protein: CASRVGGNTEAFF.

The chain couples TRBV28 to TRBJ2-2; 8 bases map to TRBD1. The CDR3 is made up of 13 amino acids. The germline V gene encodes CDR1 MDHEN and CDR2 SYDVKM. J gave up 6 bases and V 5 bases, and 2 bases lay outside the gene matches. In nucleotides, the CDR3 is TGTGCCAGCAGTCAGGACAGGGCCGGGGAGCTGTTTTTT. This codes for CASSQDRAGELFF.

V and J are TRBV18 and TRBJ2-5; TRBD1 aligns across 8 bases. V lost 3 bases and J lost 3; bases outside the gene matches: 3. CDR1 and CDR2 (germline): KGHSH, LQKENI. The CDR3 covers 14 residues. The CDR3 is CASSPSGGKETQYF. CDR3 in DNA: TGTGCCAGCTCACCCTCAGGGGGCAAAGAGACCCAGTACTTC. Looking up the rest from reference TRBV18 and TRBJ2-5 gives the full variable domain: NAGVMQNPRHLVRRRGQEARLRCSPMKGHSHVYWYRQLPEEGLKFMVYLQKENIIDESGMPKERFSAEFPKEGPSILRIQQVVRGDSAAYFCASSPSGGKETQYFGPGTRLLVL.

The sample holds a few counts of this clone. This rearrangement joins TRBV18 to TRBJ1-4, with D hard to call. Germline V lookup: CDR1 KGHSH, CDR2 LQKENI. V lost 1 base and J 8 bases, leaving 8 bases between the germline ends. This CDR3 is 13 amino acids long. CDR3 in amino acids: CASSPRGGEKLFF. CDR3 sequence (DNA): TGTGCCAGCTCACCACGAGGTGGGGAAAAACTGTTTTTT.

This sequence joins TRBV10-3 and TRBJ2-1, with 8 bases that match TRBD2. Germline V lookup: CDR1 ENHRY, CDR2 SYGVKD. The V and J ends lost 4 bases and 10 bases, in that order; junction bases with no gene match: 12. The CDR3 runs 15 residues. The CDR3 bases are TGTGCCATCAGTGCCCCAGCGGGAGAGGTTAGGGAGCAGTTCTTC. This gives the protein CAISAPAGEVREQFF.

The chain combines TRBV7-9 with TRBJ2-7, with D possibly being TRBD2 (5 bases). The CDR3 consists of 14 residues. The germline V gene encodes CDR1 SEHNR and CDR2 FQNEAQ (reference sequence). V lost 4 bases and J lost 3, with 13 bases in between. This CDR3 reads CASSSYTGDYEQYF. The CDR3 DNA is TGTGCCAGCAGCTCCTACACCGGGGACTACGAGCAGTACTTC.

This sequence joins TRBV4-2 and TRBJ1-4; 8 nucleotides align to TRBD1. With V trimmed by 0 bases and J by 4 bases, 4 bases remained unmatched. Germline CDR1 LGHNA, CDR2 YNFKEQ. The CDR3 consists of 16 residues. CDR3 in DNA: TGTGCCAGCAGCCAAGATATCGGACAGGGTAATGAAAAACTGTTTTTT. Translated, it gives CASSQDIGQGNEKLFF.

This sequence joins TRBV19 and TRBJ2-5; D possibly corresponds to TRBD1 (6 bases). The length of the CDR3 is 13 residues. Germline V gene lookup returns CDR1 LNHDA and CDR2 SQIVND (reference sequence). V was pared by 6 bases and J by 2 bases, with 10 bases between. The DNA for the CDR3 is TGTGCCAGTAGCTCGACAGGACAAGAGACCCAGTACTTC. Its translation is CASSSTGQETQYF.

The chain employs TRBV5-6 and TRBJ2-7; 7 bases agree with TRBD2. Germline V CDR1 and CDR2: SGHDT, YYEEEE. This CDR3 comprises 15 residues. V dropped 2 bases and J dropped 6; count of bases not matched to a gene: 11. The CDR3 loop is CASSFGSGRVSEQYF. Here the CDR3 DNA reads TGTGCCAGCAGCTTTGGGTCAGGGAGGGTCTCCGAGCAGTACTTC.

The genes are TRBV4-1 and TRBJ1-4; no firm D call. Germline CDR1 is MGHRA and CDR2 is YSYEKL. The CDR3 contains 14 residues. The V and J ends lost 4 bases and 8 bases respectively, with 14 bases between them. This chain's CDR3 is CASSPGPSGEKLFF. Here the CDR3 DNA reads TGCGCCAGCAGCCCAGGCCCGTCTGGGGAAAAACTGTTTTTT.

The CDR3 reads CASSSRNTGELFF. CDR3 DNA sequence: TGTGCCAGCAGCTCCCGTAACACCGGGGAGCTGTTTTTT. The chain carries TRBV7-9 and TRBJ2-2; D gene ambiguous. V was clipped by 4 bases and J by 2 bases, with 5 bases between them. The germline V gene encodes CDR1 SEHNR and CDR2 FQNEAQ (reference sequence). The length of the CDR3 is 13 residues. The full variable domain, its missing parts supplied by reference TRBV7-9 and TRBJ2-2, is DTGVSQNPRHKITKRGQNVTFRCDPISEHNRLYWYRQTLGQGPEFLTYFQNEAQLEKSRLLSDRFSAERPKGSFSTLEIQRTEQGDSAMYLCASSSRNTGELFFGEGSRLTVL.

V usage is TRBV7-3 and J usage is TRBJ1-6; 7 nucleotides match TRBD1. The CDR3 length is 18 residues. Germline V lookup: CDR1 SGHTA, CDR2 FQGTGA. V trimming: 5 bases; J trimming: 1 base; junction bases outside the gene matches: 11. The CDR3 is CASSDLPGQISYNSPLHF. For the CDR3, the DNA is TGTGCCAGCAGCGACCTTCCGGGACAGATATCCTATAATTCACCCCTCCACTTT.

The CDR3 sequence is CSARDPSGYTF. CDR3 in DNA: TGCAGTGCTAGAGACCCCTCGGGCTACACCTTC. V usage is TRBV20-1 and J usage is TRBJ1-2; no definite D call. V shed 0 bases and J shed 8 bases, with 7 bases lying between them. This CDR3 comprises 11 residues. CDR1 and CDR2 (germline): DFQATT, SNEGSKA (reference sequence).